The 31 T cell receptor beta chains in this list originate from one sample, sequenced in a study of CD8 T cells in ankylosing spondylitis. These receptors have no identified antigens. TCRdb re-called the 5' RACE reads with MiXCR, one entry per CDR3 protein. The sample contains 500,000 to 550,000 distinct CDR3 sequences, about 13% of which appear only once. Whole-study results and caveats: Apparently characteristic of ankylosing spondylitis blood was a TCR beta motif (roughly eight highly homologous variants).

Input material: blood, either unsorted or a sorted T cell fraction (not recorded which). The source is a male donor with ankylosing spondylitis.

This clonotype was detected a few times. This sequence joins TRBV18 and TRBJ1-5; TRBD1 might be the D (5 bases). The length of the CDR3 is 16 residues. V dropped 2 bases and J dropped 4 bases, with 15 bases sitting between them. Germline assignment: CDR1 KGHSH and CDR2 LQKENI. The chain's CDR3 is CASSPGQGSLNQPQHF. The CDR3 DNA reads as TGTGCCAGCTCACCAGGGCAGGGCAGTTTAAATCAGCCCCAGCATTTT.

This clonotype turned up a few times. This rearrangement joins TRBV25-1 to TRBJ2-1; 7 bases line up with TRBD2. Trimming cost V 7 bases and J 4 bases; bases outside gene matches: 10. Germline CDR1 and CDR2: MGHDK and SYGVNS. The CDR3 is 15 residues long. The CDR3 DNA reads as TGTGCCAGCACTCATGGAGGGAGGGGATACAATGAGCAGTTCTTC. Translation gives CASTHGGRGYNEQFF.

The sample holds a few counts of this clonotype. In DNA form, the CDR3 reads TGTGCCAGCAGCTCCCGAAGTCGGTGGGATGGCTACACCTTC. The encoded protein is CASSSRSRWDGYTF. The rearrangement links TRBV13 to TRBJ1-2; no clear D. Germline V gene data show CDR1 as PRHDT and CDR2 as FYEKMQ (reference sequence). This CDR3 region has 14 residues. V lost 4 bases and J 6 bases, leaving 15 bases between the germline ends. Full variable domain (missing parts from reference TRBV13 and TRBJ1-2): AAGVIQSPRHLIKEKRETATLKCYPIPRHDTVYWYQQGPGQDPQFLISFYEKMQSDKGSIPDRFSAQQFSDYHSELNMSSLELGDSALYFCASSSRSRWDGYTFGSGTRLTVV.

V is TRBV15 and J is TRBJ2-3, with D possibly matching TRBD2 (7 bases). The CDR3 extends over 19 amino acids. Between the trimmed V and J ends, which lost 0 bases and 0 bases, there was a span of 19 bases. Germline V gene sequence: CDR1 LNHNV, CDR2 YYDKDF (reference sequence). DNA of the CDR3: TGTGCCACCAGCAGAGATGTGGGGGGGCTGCGGGAAAGCACAGATACGCAGTATTTT. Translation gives CATSRDVGGLRESTDTQYF.

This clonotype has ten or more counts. CDR3 in amino acids: CASSERDTGELFF. CDR3 nucleotide sequence: TGTGCCAGCAGTGAGCGGGACACCGGGGAGCTGTTTTTT. The chain is built from TRBV25-1 and TRBJ2-2, with D tentatively TRBD2 (5 bases). V lost 3 bases and J lost 3, with 5 bases in between. The CDR3 spans 13 residues. Germline values: CDR1 MGHDK, CDR2 SYGVNS.

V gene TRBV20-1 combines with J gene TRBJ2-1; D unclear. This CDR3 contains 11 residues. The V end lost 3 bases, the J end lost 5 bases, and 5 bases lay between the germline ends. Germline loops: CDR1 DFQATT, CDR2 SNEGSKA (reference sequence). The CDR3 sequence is CSASRDNEQFF. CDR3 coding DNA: TGCAGTGCTAGTAGGGACAATGAGCAGTTCTTC.

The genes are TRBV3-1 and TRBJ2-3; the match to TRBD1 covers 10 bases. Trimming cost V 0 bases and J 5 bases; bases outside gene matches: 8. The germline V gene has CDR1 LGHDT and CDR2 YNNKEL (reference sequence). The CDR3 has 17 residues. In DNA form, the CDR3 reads TGTGCCAGCAGCCAAGATCGACGGGGACAGGGGTTAGATACGCAGTATTTT. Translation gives CASSQDRRGQGLDTQYF.

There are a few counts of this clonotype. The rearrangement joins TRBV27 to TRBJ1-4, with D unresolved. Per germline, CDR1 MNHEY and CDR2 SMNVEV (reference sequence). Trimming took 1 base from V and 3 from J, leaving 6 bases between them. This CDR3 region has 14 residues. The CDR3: CASSLFGPNEKLFF. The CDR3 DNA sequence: TGTGCCAGCAGTTTATTCGGGCCTAATGAAAAACTGTTTTTT. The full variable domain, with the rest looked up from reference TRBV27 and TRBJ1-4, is EAQVTQNPRYLITVTGKKLTVTCSQNMNHEYMSWYRQDPGLGLRQIYYSMNVEVTDKGDVPEGYKVSRKEKRNFPLILESPSPNQTSLYFCASSLFGPNEKLFFGSGTQLSVL.

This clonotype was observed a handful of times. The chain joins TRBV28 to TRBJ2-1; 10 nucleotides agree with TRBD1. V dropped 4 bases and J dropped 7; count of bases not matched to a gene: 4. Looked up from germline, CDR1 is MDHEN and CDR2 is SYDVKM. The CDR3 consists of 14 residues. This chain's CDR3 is CASSSQGQGNEQFF. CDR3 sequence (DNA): TGTGCCAGCAGTTCCCAGGGACAGGGGAATGAGCAGTTCTTC.

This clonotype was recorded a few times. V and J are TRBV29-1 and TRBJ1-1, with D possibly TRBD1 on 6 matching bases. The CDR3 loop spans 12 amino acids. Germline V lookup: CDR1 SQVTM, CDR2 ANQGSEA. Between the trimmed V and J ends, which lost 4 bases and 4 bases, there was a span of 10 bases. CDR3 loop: CSVGQGSTEAFF. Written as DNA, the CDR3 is TGCAGCGTTGGCCAGGGGAGCACTGAAGCTTTCTTT.

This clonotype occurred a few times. CDR3 residues: CASSFRGHDEQFF. The DNA of the CDR3 is TGTGCCAGCAGCTTCAGGGGGCACGATGAGCAGTTCTTC. V is TRBV11-3 and J is TRBJ2-1, with 8 bases aligning to TRBD1. The CDR3 runs 13 residues. Germline CDR1 SGHNT, CDR2 YENEEA. V lost 3 bases, J lost 8 bases, and 3 bases stayed unmatched.

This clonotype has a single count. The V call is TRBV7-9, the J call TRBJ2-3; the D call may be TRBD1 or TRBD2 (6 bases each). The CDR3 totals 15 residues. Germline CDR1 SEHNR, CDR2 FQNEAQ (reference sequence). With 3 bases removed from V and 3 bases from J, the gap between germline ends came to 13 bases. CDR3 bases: TGTGCCAGCAGCTTCCCGGGGGCGCGAACAGATACGCAGTATTTT. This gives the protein CASSFPGARTDTQYF.

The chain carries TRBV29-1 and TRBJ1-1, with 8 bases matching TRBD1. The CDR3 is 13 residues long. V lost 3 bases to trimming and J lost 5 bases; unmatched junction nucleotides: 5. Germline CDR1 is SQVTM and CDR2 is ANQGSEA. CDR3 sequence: CSVDQGADTEAFF. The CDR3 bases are TGCAGCGTTGACCAGGGGGCTGATACTGAAGCTTTCTTT.

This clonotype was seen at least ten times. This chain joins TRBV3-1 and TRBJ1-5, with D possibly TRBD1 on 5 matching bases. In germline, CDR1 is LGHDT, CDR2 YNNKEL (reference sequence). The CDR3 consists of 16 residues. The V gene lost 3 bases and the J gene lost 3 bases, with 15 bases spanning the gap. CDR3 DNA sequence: TGTGCCAGCAGCCACTCCCCGGAGGGGAACAATCAGCCCCAGCATTTT. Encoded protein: CASSHSPEGNNQPQHF.

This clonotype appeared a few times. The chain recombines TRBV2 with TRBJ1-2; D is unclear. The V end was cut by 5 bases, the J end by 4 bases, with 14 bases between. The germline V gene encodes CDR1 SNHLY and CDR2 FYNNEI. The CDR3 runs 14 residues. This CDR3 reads CASSPTQRAYGYTF. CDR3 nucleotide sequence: TGTGCCAGCAGTCCTACCCAAAGGGCCTATGGCTACACCTTC.

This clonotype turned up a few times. Written as DNA, the CDR3 is TGTGCCAGCAGTGAATATGGTATTAGAAATGAGCAGTTCTTC. The encoded protein is CASSEYGIRNEQFF. V is TRBV25-1 and J is TRBJ2-1; D gene unclear. The CDR3 length is 14 residues. Trimming removed 0 bases from V and 7 bases from J, with 10 bases in between. The V gene's germline CDR1 is MGHDK and CDR2 SYGVNS. The full variable domain, in which reference TRBV25-1 and TRBJ2-1 provide the parts outside the CDR3, is EADIYQTPRYLVIGTGKKITLECSQTMGHDKMYWYQQDPGMELHLIHYSYGVNSTEKGDLSSESTVSRIRTEHFPLTLESARPSHTSQYLCASSEYGIRNEQFFGPGTRLTVL.

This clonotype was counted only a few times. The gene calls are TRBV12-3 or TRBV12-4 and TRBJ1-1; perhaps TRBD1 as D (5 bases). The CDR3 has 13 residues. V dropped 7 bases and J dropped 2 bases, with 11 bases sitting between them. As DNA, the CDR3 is TGTGCCAGCACCTTTGACAGAAACACTGAAGCTTTCTTT. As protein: CASTFDRNTEAFF.

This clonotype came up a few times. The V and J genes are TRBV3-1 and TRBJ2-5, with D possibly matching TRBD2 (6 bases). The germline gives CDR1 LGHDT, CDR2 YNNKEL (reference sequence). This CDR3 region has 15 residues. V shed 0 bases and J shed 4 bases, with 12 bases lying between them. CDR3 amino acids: CASSQETRLGETQYF. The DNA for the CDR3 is TGTGCCAGCAGCCAAGAGACTAGACTAGGAGAGACCCAGTACTTC.

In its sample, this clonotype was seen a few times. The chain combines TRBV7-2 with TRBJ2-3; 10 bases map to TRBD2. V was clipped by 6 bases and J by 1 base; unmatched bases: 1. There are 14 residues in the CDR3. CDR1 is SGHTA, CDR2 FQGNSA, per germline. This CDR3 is CASRGTSGTDTQYF. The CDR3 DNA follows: TGTGCCAGCAGGGGGACTAGCGGCACAGATACGCAGTATTTT.

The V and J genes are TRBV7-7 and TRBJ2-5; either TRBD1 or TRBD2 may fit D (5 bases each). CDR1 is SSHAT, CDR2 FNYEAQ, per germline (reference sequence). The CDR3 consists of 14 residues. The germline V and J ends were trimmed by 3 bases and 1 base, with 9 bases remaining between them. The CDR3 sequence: CASSFTGTQETQYF. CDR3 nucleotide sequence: TGTGCCAGCAGCTTTACGGGGACCCAAGAGACCCAGTACTTC. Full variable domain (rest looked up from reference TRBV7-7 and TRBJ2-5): GAGVSQSPRYKVTKRGQDVTLRCDPISSHATLYWYQQALGQGPEFLTYFNYEAQPDKSGLPSDRFSAERPEGSISTLTIQRTEQRDSAMYRCASSFTGTQETQYFGPGTRLLVL.

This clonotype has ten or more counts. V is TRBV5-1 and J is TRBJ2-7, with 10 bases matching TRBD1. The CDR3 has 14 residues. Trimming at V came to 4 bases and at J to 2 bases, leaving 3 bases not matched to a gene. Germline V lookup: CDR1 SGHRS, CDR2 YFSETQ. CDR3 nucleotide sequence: TGCGCCAGCAGCCTCGGGACAGGGGCCTACGAGCAGTACTTC. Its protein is CASSLGTGAYEQYF.

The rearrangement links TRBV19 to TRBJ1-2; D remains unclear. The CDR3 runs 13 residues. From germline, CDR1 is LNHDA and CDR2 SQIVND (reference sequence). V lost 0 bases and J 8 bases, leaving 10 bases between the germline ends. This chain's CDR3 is CASSIEPRKGYTF. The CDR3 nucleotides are TGTGCCAGTAGTATAGAACCCCGGAAGGGCTACACCTTC.

The CDR3 nucleotides are TGTGCCAGCACGGCGAGCGGGGACAATGAGCAGTTCTTC. This codes for CASTASGDNEQFF. The chain links TRBV25-1 to TRBJ2-1; TRBD2 matches at 7 bases. Germline-derived CDR1 and CDR2 are MGHDK and SYGVNS. The CDR3 extends over 13 amino acids. The trim removed 7 bases at V and 5 bases at J, leaving 5 bases unmatched.

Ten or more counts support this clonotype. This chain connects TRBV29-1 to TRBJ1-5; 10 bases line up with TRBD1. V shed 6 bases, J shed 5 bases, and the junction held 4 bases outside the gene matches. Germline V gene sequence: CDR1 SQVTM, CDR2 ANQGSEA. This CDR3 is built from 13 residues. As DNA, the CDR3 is TGCAGCGTGGGGGGGACAGGGGATCAGCCCCAGCATTTT. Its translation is CSVGGTGDQPQHF. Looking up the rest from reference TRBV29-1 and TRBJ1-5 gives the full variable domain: SAVISQKPSRDICQRGTSLTIQCQVDSQVTMMFWYRQQPGQSLTLIATANQGSEATYESGFVIDKFPISRPNLTFSTLTVSNMSPEDSSIYLCSVGGTGDQPQHFGDGTRLSIL.

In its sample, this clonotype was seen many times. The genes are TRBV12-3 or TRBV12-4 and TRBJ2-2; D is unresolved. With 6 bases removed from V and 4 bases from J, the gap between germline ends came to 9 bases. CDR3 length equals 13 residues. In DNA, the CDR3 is TGTGCCAGCAGCTCTACTACCACCGGGGAGCTGTTTTTT. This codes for CASSSTTTGELFF.

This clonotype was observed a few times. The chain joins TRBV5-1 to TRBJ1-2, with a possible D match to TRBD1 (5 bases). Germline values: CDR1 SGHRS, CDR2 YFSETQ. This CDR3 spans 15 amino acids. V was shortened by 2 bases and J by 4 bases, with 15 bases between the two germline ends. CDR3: CASSFSPGEAYGYTF. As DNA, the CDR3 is TGCGCCAGCAGCTTCAGCCCGGGGGAGGCCTATGGCTACACCTTC. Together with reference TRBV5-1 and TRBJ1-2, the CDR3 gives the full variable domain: KAGVTQTPRYLIKTRGQQVTLSCSPISGHRSVSWYQQTPGQGLQFLFEYFSETQRNKGNFPGRFSGRQFSNSRSEMNVSTLELGDSALYLCASSFSPGEAYGYTFGSGTRLTVV.

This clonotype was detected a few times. The CDR3 DNA is TGCAGCATTCGGACTAGCGGGAGTACAGATACGCAGTATTTT. Translation gives CSIRTSGSTDTQYF. The chain uses TRBV29-1 and TRBJ2-3, with 13 bases matching TRBD2. The CDR3 totals 14 residues. V shed 8 bases and J 3 bases; nucleotides not matched to a gene: 5. CDR1 and CDR2 (germline): SQVTM, ANQGSEA.

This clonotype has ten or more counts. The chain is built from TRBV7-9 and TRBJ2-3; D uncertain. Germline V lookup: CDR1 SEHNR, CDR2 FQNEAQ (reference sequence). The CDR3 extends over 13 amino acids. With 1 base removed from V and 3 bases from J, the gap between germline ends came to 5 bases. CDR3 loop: CASSLELTDTQYF. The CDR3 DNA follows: TGTGCCAGCAGCTTAGAATTAACAGATACGCAGTATTTT. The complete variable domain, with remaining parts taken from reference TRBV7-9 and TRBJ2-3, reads DTGVSQNPRHKITKRGQNVTFRCDPISEHNRLYWYRQTLGQGPEFLTYFQNEAQLEKSRLLSDRFSAERPKGSFSTLEIQRTEQGDSAMYLCASSLELTDTQYFGPGTRLTVL.

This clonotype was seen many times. The CDR3 protein is CASTPDNNQPQHF. The CDR3 nucleotides read TGTGCCAGCACCCCCGACAACAATCAGCCCCAGCATTTT. J is TRBJ1-5 and V is TRBV12-3 or TRBV12-4; D unclear. This CDR3 comprises 13 residues. The germline V and J ends were trimmed by 7 bases and 3 bases, with 10 bases remaining between them.

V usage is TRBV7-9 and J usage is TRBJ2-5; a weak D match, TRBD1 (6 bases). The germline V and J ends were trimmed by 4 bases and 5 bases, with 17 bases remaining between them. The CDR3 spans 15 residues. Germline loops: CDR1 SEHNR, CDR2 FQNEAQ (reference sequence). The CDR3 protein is CASSYRTGSRETQYF. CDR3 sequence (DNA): TGTGCCAGCAGCTACCGCACAGGGAGTCGGGAGACCCAGTACTTC.

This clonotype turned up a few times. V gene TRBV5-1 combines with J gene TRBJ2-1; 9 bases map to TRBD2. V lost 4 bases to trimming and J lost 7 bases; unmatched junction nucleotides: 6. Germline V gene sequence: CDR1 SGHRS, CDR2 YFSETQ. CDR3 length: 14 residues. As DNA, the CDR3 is TGCGCCAGCAGCCCCGGGACTAGCATAAATGAGCAGTTCTTC. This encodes CASSPGTSINEQFF.